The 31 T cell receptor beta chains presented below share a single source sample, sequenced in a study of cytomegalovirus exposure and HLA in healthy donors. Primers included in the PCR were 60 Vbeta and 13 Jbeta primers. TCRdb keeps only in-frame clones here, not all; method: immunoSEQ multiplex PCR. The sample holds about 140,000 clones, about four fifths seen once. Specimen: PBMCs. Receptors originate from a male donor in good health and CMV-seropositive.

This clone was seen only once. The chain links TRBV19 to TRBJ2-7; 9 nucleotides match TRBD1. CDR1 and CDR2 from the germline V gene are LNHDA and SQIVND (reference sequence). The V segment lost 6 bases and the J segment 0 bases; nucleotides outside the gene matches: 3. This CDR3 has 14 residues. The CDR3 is CASSGTGISYEQYF. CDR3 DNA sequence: TGTGCCAGTAGCGGGACAGGGATCTCCTACGAGCAGTACTTC.

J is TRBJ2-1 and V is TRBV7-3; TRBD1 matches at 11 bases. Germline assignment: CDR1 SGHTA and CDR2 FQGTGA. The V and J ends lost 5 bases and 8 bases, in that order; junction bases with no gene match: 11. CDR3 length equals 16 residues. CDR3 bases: TGTGCCAGCAGCCCCGGGGACAGGGGGTTTAGGGATGAGCAGTTCTTC. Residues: CASSPGDRGFRDEQFF.

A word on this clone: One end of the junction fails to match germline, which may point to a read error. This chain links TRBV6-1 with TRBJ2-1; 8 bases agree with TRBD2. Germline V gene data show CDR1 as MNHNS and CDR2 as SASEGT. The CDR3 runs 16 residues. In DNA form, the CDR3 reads TGTGCCAGCAGTAAAGCGGGGGCTCGGTCTTACAATGAGCAGTTCTTC. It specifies CASSKAGARSYNEQFF.

The CDR3 loop is CASSPQGRERAEAFF. In nucleotides, the CDR3 is TGTGCCAGCAGCCCACAGGGGCGAGAGAGGGCTGAAGCTTTCTTT. The genes are TRBV7-9 and TRBJ1-1, with 7 nucleotides matching TRBD1. The CDR3 is made up of 15 amino acids. J lost 6 bases, V lost 5 bases, and 12 bases had no gene match. The germline V gene encodes CDR1 SEHNR and CDR2 FQNEAQ (reference sequence).

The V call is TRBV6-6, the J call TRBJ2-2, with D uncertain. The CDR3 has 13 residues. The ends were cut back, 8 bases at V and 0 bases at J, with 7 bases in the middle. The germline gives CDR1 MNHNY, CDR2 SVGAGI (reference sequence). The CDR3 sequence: CASGETNTGELFF. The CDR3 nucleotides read TGTGCCAGCGGAGAAACGAACACCGGGGAGCTGTTTTTT.

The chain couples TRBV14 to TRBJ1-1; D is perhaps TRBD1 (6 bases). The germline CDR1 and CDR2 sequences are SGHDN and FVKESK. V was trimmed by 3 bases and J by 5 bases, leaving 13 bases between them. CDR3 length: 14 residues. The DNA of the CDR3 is TGTGCCAGCAGCCAGCTAACAGGGTATACTGAAGCTTTCTTT. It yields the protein CASSQLTGYTEAFF.

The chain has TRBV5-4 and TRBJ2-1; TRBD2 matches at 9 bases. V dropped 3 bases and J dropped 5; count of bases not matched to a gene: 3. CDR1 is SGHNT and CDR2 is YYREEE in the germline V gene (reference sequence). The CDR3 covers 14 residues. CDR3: CASSSIAGDNEQFF. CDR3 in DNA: TGTGCCAGCAGCTCCATAGCGGGAGACAATGAGCAGTTCTTC.

The CDR3 sequence is CASSPPGREDTGELFF. CDR3 nucleotide sequence: TGTGCCAGCAGTCCTCCGGGCAGGGAGGACACCGGGGAGCTGTTTTTT. V is TRBV11-3 and J is TRBJ2-2; maybe TRBD2 (6 bases). The germline gives CDR1 SGHNT, CDR2 YENEEA. V was clipped by 6 bases and J by 3 bases, with 17 bases between them. The CDR3 has 16 amino acids.

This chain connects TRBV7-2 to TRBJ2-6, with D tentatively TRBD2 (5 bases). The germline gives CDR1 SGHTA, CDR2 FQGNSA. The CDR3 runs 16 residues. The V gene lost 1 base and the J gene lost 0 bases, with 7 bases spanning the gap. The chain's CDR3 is CASSLVGSSGANVLTF. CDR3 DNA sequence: TGTGCCAGCAGCTTAGTGGGGAGCTCTGGGGCCAACGTCCTGACTTTC.

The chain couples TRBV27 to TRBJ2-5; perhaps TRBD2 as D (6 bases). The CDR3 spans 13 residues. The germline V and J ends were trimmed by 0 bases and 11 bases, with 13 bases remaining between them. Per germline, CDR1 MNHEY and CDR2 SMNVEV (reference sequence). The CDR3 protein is CASSLSASAEQYF. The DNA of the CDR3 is TGTGCCAGCAGTTTATCGGCTAGCGCGGAGCAGTACTTC.

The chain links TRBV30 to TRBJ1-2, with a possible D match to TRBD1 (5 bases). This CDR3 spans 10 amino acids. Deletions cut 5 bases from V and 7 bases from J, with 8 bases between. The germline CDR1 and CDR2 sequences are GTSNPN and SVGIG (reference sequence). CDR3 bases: TGTGCCTGGCAGGGCGGTGGCTACACCTTC. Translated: CAWQGGGYTF. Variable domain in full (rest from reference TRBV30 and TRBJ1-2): SQTIHQWPATLVQPVGSPLSLECTVEGTSNPNLYWYRQAAGRGLQLLFYSVGIGQISSEVPQNLSASRPQDRQFILSSKKLLLSDSGFYLCAWQGGGYTFGSGTRLTVV.

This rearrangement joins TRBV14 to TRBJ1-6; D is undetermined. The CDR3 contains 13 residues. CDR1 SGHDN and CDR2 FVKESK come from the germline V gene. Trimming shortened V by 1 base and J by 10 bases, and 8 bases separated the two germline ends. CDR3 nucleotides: TGTGCCAGCAGCCAAGCTCCCCGGTCACCCCTCCACTTT. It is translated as CASSQAPRSPLHF.

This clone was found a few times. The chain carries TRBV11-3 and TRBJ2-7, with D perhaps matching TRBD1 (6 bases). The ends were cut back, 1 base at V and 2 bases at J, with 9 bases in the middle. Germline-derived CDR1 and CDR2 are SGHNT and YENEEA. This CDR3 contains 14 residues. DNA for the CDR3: TGTGCCAGCAGCTTAGGGGGACACCCCTACGAGCAGTACTTC. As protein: CASSLGGHPYEQYF.

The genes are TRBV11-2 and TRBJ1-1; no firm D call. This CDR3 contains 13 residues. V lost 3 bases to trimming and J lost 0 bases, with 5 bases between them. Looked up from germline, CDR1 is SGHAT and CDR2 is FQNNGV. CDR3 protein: CASSFDMNTEAFF. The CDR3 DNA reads TGTGCCAGCAGCTTCGACATGAACACTGAAGCTTTCTTT.

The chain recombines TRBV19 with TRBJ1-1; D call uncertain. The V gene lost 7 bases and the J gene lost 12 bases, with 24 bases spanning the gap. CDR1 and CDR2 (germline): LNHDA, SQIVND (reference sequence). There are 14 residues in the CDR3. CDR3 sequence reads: CASNPTKGVRETFF. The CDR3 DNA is TGTGCCAGTAACCCAACGAAAGGTGTGCGGGAAACTTTCTTT.

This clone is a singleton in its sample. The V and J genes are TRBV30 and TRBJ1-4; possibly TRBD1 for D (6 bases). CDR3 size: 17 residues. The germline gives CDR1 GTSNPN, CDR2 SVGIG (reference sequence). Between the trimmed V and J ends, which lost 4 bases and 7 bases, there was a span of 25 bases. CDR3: CAWKKFRDRSYGEKLFF. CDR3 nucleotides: TGTGCCTGGAAGAAGTTCCGCGACAGGTCTTACGGTGAAAAACTGTTTTTT.

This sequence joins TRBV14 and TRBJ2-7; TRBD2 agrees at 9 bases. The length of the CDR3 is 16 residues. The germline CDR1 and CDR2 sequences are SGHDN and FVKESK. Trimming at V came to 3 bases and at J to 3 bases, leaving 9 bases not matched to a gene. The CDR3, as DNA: TGTGCCAGCAGCCACTGGATAGCGGGAGCTCACTACGAGCAGTACTTC. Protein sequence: CASSHWIAGAHYEQYF.

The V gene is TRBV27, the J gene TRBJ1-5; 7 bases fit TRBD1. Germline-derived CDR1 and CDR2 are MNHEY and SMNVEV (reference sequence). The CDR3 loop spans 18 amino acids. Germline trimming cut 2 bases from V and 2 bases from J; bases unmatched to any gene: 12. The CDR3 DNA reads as TGTGCCAGCAGTTTACGTATCGGTACAGGGGTTGGCAATCAGCCCCAGCATTTT. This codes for CASSLRIGTGVGNQPQHF.

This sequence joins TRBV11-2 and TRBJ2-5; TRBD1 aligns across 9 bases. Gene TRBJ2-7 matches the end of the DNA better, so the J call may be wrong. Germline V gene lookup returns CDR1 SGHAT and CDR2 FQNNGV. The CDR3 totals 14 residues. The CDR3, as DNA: TGTGCCAGCAGCTCCGTTGGACAGGGGACCGAGCAGTACTTC. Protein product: CASSSVGQGTEQYF.

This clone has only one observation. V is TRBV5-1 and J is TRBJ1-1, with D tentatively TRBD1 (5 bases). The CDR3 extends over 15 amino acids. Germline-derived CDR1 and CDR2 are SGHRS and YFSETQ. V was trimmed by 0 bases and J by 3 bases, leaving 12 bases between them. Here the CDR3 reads CASSLGQMEDTEAFF. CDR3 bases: TGCGCCAGCAGCTTGGGACAGATGGAAGACACTGAAGCTTTCTTT. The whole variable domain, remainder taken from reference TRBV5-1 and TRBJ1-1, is KAGVTQTPRYLIKTRGQQVTLSCSPISGHRSVSWYQQTPGQGLQFLFEYFSETQRNKGNFPGRFSGRQFSNSRSEMNVSTLELGDSALYLCASSLGQMEDTEAFFGQGTRLTVV.

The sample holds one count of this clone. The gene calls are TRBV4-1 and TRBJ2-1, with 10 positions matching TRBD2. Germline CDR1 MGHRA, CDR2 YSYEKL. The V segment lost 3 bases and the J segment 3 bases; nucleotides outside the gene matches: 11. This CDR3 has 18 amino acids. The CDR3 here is CASSQFSSGGMFYNEQFF. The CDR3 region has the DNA TGCGCCAGCAGCCAGTTCTCTAGCGGGGGAATGTTCTACAATGAGCAGTTCTTC.

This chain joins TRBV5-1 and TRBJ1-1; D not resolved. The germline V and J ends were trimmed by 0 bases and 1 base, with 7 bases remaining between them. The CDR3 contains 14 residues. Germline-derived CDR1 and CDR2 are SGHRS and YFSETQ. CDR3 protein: CASSLGSGNTEAFF. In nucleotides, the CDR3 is TGCGCCAGCAGCTTGGGGTCAGGGAACACTGAAGCTTTCTTT.

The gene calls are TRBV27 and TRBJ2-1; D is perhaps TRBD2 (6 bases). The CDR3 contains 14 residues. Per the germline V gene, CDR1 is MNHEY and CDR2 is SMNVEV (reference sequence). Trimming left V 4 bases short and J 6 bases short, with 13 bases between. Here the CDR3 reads CASSSPGLINEQFF. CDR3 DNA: TGTGCCAGCAGTTCACCGGGACTTATCAATGAGCAGTTCTTC.

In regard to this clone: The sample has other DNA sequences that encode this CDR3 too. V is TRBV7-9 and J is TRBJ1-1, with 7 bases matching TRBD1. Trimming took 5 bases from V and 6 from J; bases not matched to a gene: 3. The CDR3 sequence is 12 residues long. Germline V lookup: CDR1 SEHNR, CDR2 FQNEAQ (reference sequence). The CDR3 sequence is CASSPGGAEAFF. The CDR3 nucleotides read TGTGCCAGCAGCCCAGGGGGTGCTGAAGCTTTCTTT.

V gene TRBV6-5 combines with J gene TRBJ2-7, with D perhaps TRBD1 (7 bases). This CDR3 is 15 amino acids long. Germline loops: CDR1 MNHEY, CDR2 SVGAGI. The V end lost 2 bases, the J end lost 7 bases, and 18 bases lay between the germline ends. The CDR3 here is CASSYPSQGRWEQYF. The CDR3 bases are TGTGCCAGCAGTTACCCGTCACAGGGGAGGTGGGAGCAGTACTTC.

In DNA form, the CDR3 reads TGCGCCAGCAGTCTTATGACAGGGGGCTATGGCTACACCTTC. Protein product: CASSLMTGGYGYTF. The chain links TRBV5-1 to TRBJ1-2, with 9 bases identical to TRBD1. Germline assignment: CDR1 SGHRS and CDR2 YFSETQ. The CDR3 is 14 amino acids. V shed 5 bases and J 4 bases; nucleotides not matched to a gene: 6.

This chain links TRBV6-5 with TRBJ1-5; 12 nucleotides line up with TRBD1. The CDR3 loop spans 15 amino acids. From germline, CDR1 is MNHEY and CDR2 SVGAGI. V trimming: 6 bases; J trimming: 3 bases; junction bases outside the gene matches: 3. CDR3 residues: CASRRDRGLNQPQHF. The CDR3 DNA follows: TGTGCCAGCAGGCGGGACAGGGGGCTCAATCAGCCCCAGCATTTT.

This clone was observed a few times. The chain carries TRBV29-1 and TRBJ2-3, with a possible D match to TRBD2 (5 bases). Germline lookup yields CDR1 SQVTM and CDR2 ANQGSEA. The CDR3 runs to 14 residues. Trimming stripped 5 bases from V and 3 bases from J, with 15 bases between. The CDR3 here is CSVKRVWATDTQYF. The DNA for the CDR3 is TGCAGCGTTAAGAGGGTATGGGCAACAGATACGCAGTATTTT.

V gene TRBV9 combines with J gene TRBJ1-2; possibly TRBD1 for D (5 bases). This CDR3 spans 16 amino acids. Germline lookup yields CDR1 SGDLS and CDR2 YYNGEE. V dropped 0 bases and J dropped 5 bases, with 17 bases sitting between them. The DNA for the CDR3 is TGTGCCAGCAGCGTAGCGGCAGAAGGGGATTATTATGGCTACACCTTC. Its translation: CASSVAAEGDYYGYTF.

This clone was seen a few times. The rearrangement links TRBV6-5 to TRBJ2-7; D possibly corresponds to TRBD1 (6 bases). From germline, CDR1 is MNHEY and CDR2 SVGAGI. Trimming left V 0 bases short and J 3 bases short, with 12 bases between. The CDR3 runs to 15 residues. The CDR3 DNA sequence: TGTGCCAGCAGTTACTCCGGGACACTAGGCTACGAGCAGTACTTC. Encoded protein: CASSYSGTLGYEQYF.

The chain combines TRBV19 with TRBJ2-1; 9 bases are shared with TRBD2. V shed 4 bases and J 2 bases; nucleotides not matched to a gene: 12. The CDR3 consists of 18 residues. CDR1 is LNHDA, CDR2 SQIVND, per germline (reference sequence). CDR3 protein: CASSRSLAGVPPYNEQFF. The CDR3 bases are TGTGCCAGTAGTAGGAGTTTAGCGGGAGTACCCCCCTACAATGAGCAGTTCTTC.